The clone carrying this TCR beta chain was picked up one time. This entry belongs to a study of CD8+ T cells in alopecia areata. Treatment: oral pan-JAK inhibitor, 5-10 mg twice daily. The authors extracted RNA and reverse transcribed it into cDNA as the sequencing template. Sequenced by immunoSEQ multiplex PCR; TCRdb stores in-frame clones only, minus some. Here the sample spans about 140,000 clones, 82% being singletons. With V trimmed by 3 bases and J by 4 bases, 3 bases remained unmatched. This CDR3 is 14 amino acids long. Germline V gene sequence: CDR1 MNHEY, CDR2 SMNVEV (reference sequence). The rearrangement links TRBV27 to TRBJ2-1; TRBD2 matches 7 bases. Sequences were derived from CD8+ T cells sorted from blood, sampled at week 4, from a patient treated with tofacitinib. The sequence was collected from a human donor with alopecia areata. The CDR3 spells CASSFGEGYNEQFF. For the CDR3, the DNA is TGTGCCAGCAGTTTTGGGGAGGGGTACAATGAGCAGTTCTTC.